This TCR beta chain was obtained from a study of patients and donors after allogeneic stem cell transplantation. CDR1 SGHTA and CDR2 FQGNSA come from the germline V gene. Trimming cost V 2 bases and J 1 base, with 12 bases left between them. The CDR3 contains 16 residues. Each CDR3 protein is one row after TCRdb ran MiXCR on the RT-PCR reads. The sample shows 200,000 to 250,000 distinct CDR3 sequences, roughly an eighth of them seen only once. The specimen sequenced was blood, either unsorted or a sorted T cell fraction (not recorded which). The V gene is TRBV7-2, the J gene TRBJ2-1, with D tentatively TRBD1 (5 bases). The TCR sequence derives from a human donor who was either an allogeneic HSCT recipient or a stem cell or donor lymphocyte infusion donor (not recorded which). It is not recorded whose cells these are; they may come from a transplant donor. DNA of the CDR3: TGTGCCAGCAGCTTAAGGGGAAGTGGGTCCTACAATGAGCAGTTCTTC. As protein: CASSLRGSGSYNEQFF.